A selection of T cell receptor beta chains follows, all from one sample in a study of a mutant IDH1 vaccine in newly diagnosed glioma. These receptors have no identified antigens. Libraries were prepared by immunoSEQ multiplex PCR; TCRdb keeps only in-frame clonotypes and omits some of them. The sample has about 67,000 clones, 89% seen once. The sample was PBMCs, taken from a glioma patient whose treatment included an IDH1 peptide vaccine. These receptors came from a man in his forties with glioma. The CDR3 runs from the conserved cysteine through the conserved F or W. D genes are given only for firm matches. Clone size is given for some rows only: seen once, a few or many times, or a class if the clone is expanded.

- | TRBD2 | TRBJ2-1 | TRBV5-5 | CASSSHPTSGGAAEQFF | TGTGCCAGCAGCTCTCACCCGACTAGCGGGGGGGCGGCGGAGCAGTTCTTC
- | - | TRBJ1-2 | TRBV30 | CAWSGGGNYGYTF | TGTGCCTGGAGTGGCGGGGGCAACTATGGCTACACCTTC
- | - | TRBJ2-3 | TRBV6-4 | CASGSGTYTDTQYF | TGTGCCAGCGGTTCCGGGACCTACACAGATACGCAGTATTTT
- | - | TRBJ2-2 | TRBV19 | CASSITVNTGELFF | TGTGCCAGTAGTATAACAGTCAACACCGGGGAGCTGTTTTTT
- | TRBD2 | TRBJ2-2 | TRBV9 | CASSVASRRGSSGTGELFF | TGTGCCAGCAGCGTAGCTTCGAGGCGGGGGTCTTCTGGCACCGGGGAGCTGTTTTTT
- | - | TRBJ1-5 | TRBV5-5 | CASSFAGATNQPQHF | TGTGCCAGCAGCTTTGCAGGGGCCACCAATCAGCCCCAGCATTTT
once | TRBD2 | TRBJ2-1 | TRBV28 | CASRSWTSVDNEQFF | TGTGCCAGCAGGTCCTGGACTAGCGTTGACAATGAGCAGTTCTTC
once | - | TRBJ2-2 | TRBV19 | CASSGNRDTRTNTGELFF | TGTGCCAGTAGTGGGAACAGGGATACCCGAACCAACACCGGGGAGCTGTTTTTT
- | - | TRBJ2-1 | TRBV7-9 | CASSGWAGEWLARYNEQFF | TGTGCCAGCAGCGGCTGGGCAGGGGAGTGGCTAGCGAGGTACAATGAGCAGTTCTTC
- | - | TRBJ1-2 | TRBV21-1 | CASSKTRDYGYTF | TGTGCCAGCAGCAAAACGAGGGACTATGGCTACACCTTC
- | TRBD1 | TRBJ2-6 | TRBV2 | CASRDRDRGVVLTF | TGTGCCAGCAGGGACCGGGACAGGGGAGTCGTCCTGACTTTC
- | - | TRBJ2-2 | TRBV5-6 | CASSLVTANTGELFF | TGTGCCAGCAGCTTGGTAACGGCGAACACCGGGGAGCTGTTTTTT
- | - | TRBJ1-1 | TRBV5-1 | CASSLAAGNTEAFF | TGCGCCAGCAGCCTGGCGGCAGGAAACACTGAAGCTTTCTTT
few | - | TRBJ1-4 | TRBV4-3 | CASSQERSATNEKLFF | TGCGCCAGCAGCCAAGAGAGAAGTGCAACTAATGAAAAACTGTTTTTT
- | TRBD1 | TRBJ1-2 | TRBV6-1 | CASSEALGGQTMGGYTF | TGTGCCAGCAGTGAAGCGCTCGGGGGACAGACCATGGGGGGCTACACCTTC
- | TRBD1 | TRBJ1-1 | TRBV11-2 | CASSERTGPRSLEAFF | TGTGCCAGCAGCGAACGGACAGGCCCCCGGAGTCTCGAAGCTTTCTTT
- | TRBD2 | TRBJ2-3 | TRBV19 | CASSPISGRGTDTQYF | TGTGCCAGTAGTCCGATAAGCGGGAGGGGAACAGATACGCAGTATTTT
- | TRBD2 | TRBJ2-3 | TRBV5-1 | CASSFLAGGITDTQYF | TGCGCCAGCAGCTTCCTAGCGGGGGGAATCACAGATACGCAGTATTTT
once | - | TRBJ1-1 | TRBV6-5 | CASTPPGGLTEAFF | TGTGCCAGCACCCCACCTGGGGGGCTCACTGAAGCTTTCTTT
few | - | TRBJ1-1 | TRBV29-1 | CSVSRSPNTEAFF | TGCAGCGTTTCCAGGAGCCCGAACACTGAAGCTTTCTTT
- | - | TRBJ1-2 | TRBV7-2 | CASSLDSSNYGYTF | TGTGCCAGCAGCTTAGATTCCAGTAACTATGGCTACACCTTC
- | TRBD1 | TRBJ1-2 | TRBV7-9 | CASSGQGARGYTF | TGTGCCAGCAGCGGACAGGGGGCGCGCGGCTACACCTTC
- | TRBD1 | TRBJ1-2 | TRBV5-1 | CASSFSPGGSGGYTF | TGCGCCAGCAGCTTTTCCCCAGGGGGTTCGGGTGGCTACACCTTC
- | TRBD1 | TRBJ2-3 | TRBV6-1 | CASIRTGGVDTQYF | TGTGCCAGCATCCGGACAGGGGGTGTCGATACGCAGTATTTT
- | - | TRBJ1-2 | TRBV5-6 | CASSPDPGVNYGYTF | TGTGCCAGCAGCCCCGACCCCGGGGTTAACTATGGCTACACCTTC
- | TRBD1 | TRBJ1-4 | TRBV5-1 | CASSPSGGAGEKLFF | TGCGCCAGCAGCCCTTCAGGGGGCGCGGGTGAAAAACTGTTTTTT
- | - | TRBJ2-1 | TRBV5-1 | CASSPRMSSYNEQFF | TGCGCCAGCAGCCCCCGGATGAGCTCCTACAATGAGCAGTTCTTC
- | - | TRBJ1-2 | TRBV19 | CATRTRGTNYGYTF | TGTGCCACCCGGACACGGGGTACTAACTATGGCTACACCTTC
- | - | TRBJ1-6 | TRBV5-5 | CASSDTGAVYNSPLHF | TGTGCCAGCAGCGATACGGGGGCGGTCTATAATTCACCCCTCCACTTT
once | TRBD2 | TRBJ2-3 | TRBV6-5 | CASSPSSGLTDTQYF | TGTGCCAGCAGCCCGTCTAGCGGACTCACAGATACGCAGTATTTT
- | - | TRBJ1-3 | TRBV27 | CASSLDYSLSSPIYF | TGTGCCAGCAGTTTAGATTATTCTTTGAGCTCACCCATATATTTT
- | - | TRBJ1-5 | TRBV28 | CASSPSRWGQGKREPQHF | TGTGCCAGCAGTCCCTCCCGGTGGGGGCAGGGCAAGCGGGAGCCCCAGCATTTT
- | TRBD2 | TRBJ2-1 | TRBV28 | CASSLPITATSGRQQFF | TGTGCCAGCAGTTTACCAATTACGGCGACTAGCGGGAGGCAACAGTTCTTC
- | TRBD1 | TRBJ2-7 | TRBV7-3 | CASSYDGGQGYEQYF | TGTGCCAGCAGCTACGATGGGGGACAGGGTTACGAGCAGTACTTC
- | - | TRBJ1-5 | TRBV5-6 | CASSQGQLQPQHF | TGTGCCAGCAGCCAAGGACAGTTGCAGCCCCAGCATTTT